Each of the 6 T cell receptor beta chains below was sequenced from the same sample in a study of T cell responses to AZD1222 COVID-19 vaccine. TCRdb's copy holds only in-frame clones and misses some; the assay was immunoSEQ multiplex PCR. The data show about 130,000 clones, approximately 91% seen once. The sample was peripheral blood, taken 28 days after the second AZD1222 dose. All receptors derive from an adult who received the AZD1222 COVID-19 vaccine.

The rearrangement joins TRBV11-3 to TRBJ1-2; D unresolved. Per the germline V gene, CDR1 is SGHNT and CDR2 is YENEEA. CDR3 size: 13 residues. Trimming removed 5 bases at V and 8 bases at J, with 15 bases between. The CDR3 bases are TGTGCCAGCAGCCAACTCACCGAGAGGGGCTACACCTTC. Encoded protein: CASSQLTERGYTF. Full variable domain (remainder filled in from reference TRBV11-3 and TRBJ1-2): EAGVVQSPRYKIIEKKQPVAFWCNPISGHNTLYWYLQNLGQGPELLIRYENEEAVDDSQLPKDRFSAERLKGVDSTLKIQPAELGDSAVYLCASSQLTERGYTFGSGTRLTVV.

The J gene is TRBJ1-1, the V gene TRBV9, with 9 bases fitting TRBD1. CDR1 and CDR2 from the germline V gene are SGDLS and YYNGEE. V lost 0 bases, J lost 0 bases, and 9 bases stayed unmatched. CDR3 size: 18 residues. The CDR3 is CASSVGTGVTVMNTEAFF. Here the CDR3 DNA reads TGTGCCAGCAGCGTAGGGACAGGGGTTACTGTAATGAACACTGAAGCTTTCTTT.

The chain combines TRBV28 with TRBJ1-1; 7 bases agree with TRBD1. The CDR3 has 15 amino acids. With V trimmed by 2 bases and J by 7 bases, 10 bases remained unmatched. The germline gives CDR1 MDHEN, CDR2 SYDVKM. The CDR3 is CASSLISAGGNEAFF. The CDR3 DNA reads as TGTGCCAGCAGTTTAATCTCGGCAGGGGGAAATGAAGCTTTCTTT.

The chain recombines TRBV3-1 (or the pseudogene TRBV3-2) with TRBJ2-7, with D possibly TRBD2 on 6 matching bases. Trimming removed 4 bases at V and 2 bases at J, with 12 bases between. Germline V gene lookup returns CDR1 LGHDT and CDR2 YNNKEL (reference sequence). The CDR3 sequence is 14 residues long. CDR3 nucleotides: TGTGCCAGCAGCCCAGCCGGGGGAGCCTACGAGCAGTACTTC. Protein product: CASSPAGGAYEQYF.

V is TRBV4-3 and J is TRBJ1-4; 7 positions match TRBD1. After removal of 1 base from V and 3 bases from J, the junction contained 8 bases not matched to a gene. The germline gives CDR1 LGHNA, CDR2 YSLEER. This CDR3 spans 17 amino acids. The CDR3 coding sequence is TGCGCCAGCAGCCAAGGACAGGGATTCGGGGCTAATGAAAAACTGTTTTTT. Protein product: CASSQGQGFGANEKLFF.

This chain uses TRBV19 with TRBJ1-1; possible D gene TRBD1, 5 bases. Trimming cost V 8 bases and J 1 base, with 20 bases left between them. CDR3 size: 16 residues. Looked up from germline, CDR1 is LNHDA and CDR2 is SQIVND (reference sequence). The CDR3: CASGPGRAGWNTEAFF. The DNA for the CDR3 is TGTGCCAGTGGACCGGGCAGGGCGGGTTGGAACACTGAAGCTTTCTTT.